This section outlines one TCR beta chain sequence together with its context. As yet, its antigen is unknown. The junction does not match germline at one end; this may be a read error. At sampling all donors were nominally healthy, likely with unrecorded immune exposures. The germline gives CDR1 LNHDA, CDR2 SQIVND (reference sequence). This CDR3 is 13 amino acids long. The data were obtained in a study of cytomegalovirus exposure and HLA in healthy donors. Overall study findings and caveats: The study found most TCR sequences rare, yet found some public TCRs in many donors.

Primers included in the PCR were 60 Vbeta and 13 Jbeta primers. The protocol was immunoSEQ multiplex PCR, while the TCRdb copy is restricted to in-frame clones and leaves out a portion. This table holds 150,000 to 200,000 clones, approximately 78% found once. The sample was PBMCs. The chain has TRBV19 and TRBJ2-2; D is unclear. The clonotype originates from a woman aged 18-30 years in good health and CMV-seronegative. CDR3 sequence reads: CASSIGLTRELFF. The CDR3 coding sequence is TGTGCCAGTAGTATTGGCCTCACCAGGGAGCTGTTTTTT.